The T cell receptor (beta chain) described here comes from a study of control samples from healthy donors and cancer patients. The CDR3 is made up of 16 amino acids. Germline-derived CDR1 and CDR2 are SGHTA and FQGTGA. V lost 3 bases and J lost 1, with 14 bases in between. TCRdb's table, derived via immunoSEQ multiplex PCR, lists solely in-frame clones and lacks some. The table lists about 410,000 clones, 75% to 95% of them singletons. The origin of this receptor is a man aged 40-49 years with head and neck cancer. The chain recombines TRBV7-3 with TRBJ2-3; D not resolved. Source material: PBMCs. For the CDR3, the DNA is TGTGCCAGCAGCTTGAGCCCCAATTCGGGCACAGATACGCAGTATTTT. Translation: CASSLSPNSGTDTQYF.